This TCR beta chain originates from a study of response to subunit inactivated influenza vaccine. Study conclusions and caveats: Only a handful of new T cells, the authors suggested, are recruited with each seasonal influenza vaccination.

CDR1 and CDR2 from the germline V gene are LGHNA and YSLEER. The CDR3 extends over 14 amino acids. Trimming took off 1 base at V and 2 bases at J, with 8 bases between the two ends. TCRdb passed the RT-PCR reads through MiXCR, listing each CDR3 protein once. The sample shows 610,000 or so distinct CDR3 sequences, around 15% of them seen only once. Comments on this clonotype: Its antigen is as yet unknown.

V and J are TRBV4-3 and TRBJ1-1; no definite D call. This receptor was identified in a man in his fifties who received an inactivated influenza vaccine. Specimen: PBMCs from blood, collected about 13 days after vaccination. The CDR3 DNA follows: TGCGCCAGCAGCCAAGTGGTAAGAAACACTGAAGCTTTCTTT. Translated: CASSQVVRNTEAFF.